Reported below is one TCR beta chain. Primers for the PCR totalled 60 Vbeta and 13 Jbeta. Profiled with immunoSEQ multiplex PCR; TCRdb holds only in-frame clones, not every one. The table records about 180,000 clones, 70% to 80% of them present only once. This entry is derived from a study of cytomegalovirus exposure and HLA in healthy donors. The CDR3 covers 14 residues. The germline gives CDR1 MDHEN, CDR2 SYDVKM. Trimming removed 6 bases from V and 3 bases from J; junction bases left unmatched: 8. Material for sequencing was PBMCs. The receptor's source is a man aged 60 to 75 in good health and CMV-seronegative. The chain combines TRBV28 with TRBJ2-7, with TRBD1 identical over 7 bases. This CDR3 is CASRPGGSGYEQYF. CDR3 DNA: TGTGCCAGCAGACCAGGGGGTTCTGGCTACGAGCAGTACTTC. The full variable domain, its missing parts supplied by reference TRBV28 and TRBJ2-7, is DVKVTQSSRYLVKRTGEKVFLECVQDMDHENMFWYRQDPGLGLRLIYFSYDVKMKEKGDIPEGYSVSREKKERFSLILESASTNQTSMYLCASRPGGSGYEQYFGPGTRLTVT.